This T cell receptor beta chain was observed in a study of blood T cell repertoires in COVID-19. For the study at large: PBMCs, B-cell-depleted T cells, or T cells provided the cDNA or gDNA that made up the material.

Authors' data handling: Researchers report that nucleated cell counts were estimated from reference gene primer amplification. The data were produced by immunoSEQ multiplex PCR, yet TCRdb's version contains in-frame clones alone and is incomplete. The V and J calls and clone size come from that table; D and trimming were worked out from the DNA. The sample carries about 480,000 clones, approximately 88% recorded once. Germline CDR1 SGHRS, CDR2 YFSETQ. Trimming at V came to 5 bases and at J to 4 bases, leaving 7 bases not matched to a gene. The CDR3 totals 14 residues. Seattle researchers signed up patients amid active infection and tracked them longitudinally.

The receptor's source is a woman in her fifties or sixties with COVID-19, enrolled during active disease. This rearrangement joins TRBV5-1 to TRBJ1-2; 8 bases align to TRBD1. The sequenced material came from peripheral blood. This CDR3 is CASSDRGYGYGYTF. CDR3 coding DNA: TGCGCCAGCAGTGACAGGGGTTATGGCTATGGCTACACCTTC.